The 32 T cell receptor beta chains below come from one sample, sequenced in a study of cytomegalovirus exposure and HLA in healthy donors (dated by TCRdb to 2015 to 2018). The library relied on the immunoSEQ multiplex PCR assay. The multiplex PCR relied on a mix of 60 forward primers for TCR Vbeta segments and 13 reverse primers for TCR Jbeta segments. The clones in this table, taken by TCRdb from immuneACCESS, are in-frame only. Not every clone is retained; where verified, under half of the shortfall comes from an unresolved V gene, and the cause of the rest is unknown. This sample comprises under 150,000 clones, approximately 80% of them detected only once. The ten largest clones capture around 3.5% of the sample. Sequenced sample: PBMCs. The receptors shown here come from a man between 25 and 39 years old in good health and CMV-seronegative.

This clone was found once. The rearrangement uses TRBV27 and TRBJ1-3; TRBD1 might be the D (6 bases). Germline CDR1 is MNHEY and CDR2 is SMNVEV (reference sequence). Trimming removed 0 bases from V and 4 bases from J, with 13 bases in between. The CDR3 covers 16 residues. The CDR3, as DNA: TGTGCCAGCAGTTTATCGCCCACAGGGCCGGGAAACACCATATATTTT. This encodes CASSLSPTGPGNTIYF.

The rearrangement uses TRBV5-1 and TRBJ2-7, with a tentative D call TRBD1 (6 bases). The length of the CDR3 is 13 residues. The V gene's germline CDR1 is SGHRS and CDR2 YFSETQ. V was trimmed by 4 bases and J by 10 bases, leaving 18 bases between them. The chain's CDR3 is CASSRGQPREQYF. For the CDR3, the DNA is TGCGCCAGCAGCAGAGGACAGCCGAGGGAACAGTACTTC.

V usage is TRBV25-1 and J usage is TRBJ1-4; a weak D match, TRBD1 (6 bases). V was pared by 1 base and J by 6 bases, with 12 bases between. CDR3 length equals 15 residues. Per the germline V gene, CDR1 is MGHDK and CDR2 is SYGVNS. For the CDR3, the DNA is TGTGCCAGCAGTGAATCGGTGGGGGCTGATGAAAAACTGTTTTTT. This encodes CASSESVGADEKLFF.

This clone was recorded once. The DNA for the CDR3 is TGTGCCAGCAGCTTAAACAGGGGAGGCTCCTACGAGCAGTACTTC. Translating it yields CASSLNRGGSYEQYF. J is TRBJ2-5 and V is TRBV13; D is perhaps TRBD1 (7 bases). The DNA matches TRBJ2-7 better at its end, which makes the J call doubtful. This CDR3 region has 15 residues. Germline V gives CDR1 PRHDT, CDR2 FYEKMQ (reference sequence).

This rearrangement joins TRBV19 to TRBJ1-2, with 9 bases matching TRBD1. This CDR3 has 13 amino acids. Germline CDR1 and CDR2: LNHDA and SQIVND (reference sequence). The V gene end was trimmed by 3 bases and the J gene end by 7 bases; junction bases not matched to a gene: 3. CDR3: CASSMGTGRGYTF. The CDR3, as DNA: TGTGCCAGTAGTATGGGGACAGGGCGTGGCTACACCTTC.

The V gene is TRBV4-1, the J gene TRBJ1-2; a possible D gene is TRBD1 (5 bases). Trimming took off 1 base at V and 1 base at J, with 10 bases between the two ends. In germline, CDR1 is MGHRA, CDR2 YSYEKL. This CDR3 is built from 15 residues. DNA of the CDR3: TGCGCCAGCAGCCAAGTTACCGGGGGTAACTATGGCTACACCTTC. It is translated as CASSQVTGGNYGYTF.

V usage is TRBV28 and J usage is TRBJ1-5; the match to TRBD1 covers 9 bases. CDR3 length: 14 residues. Germline V gene sequence: CDR1 MDHEN, CDR2 SYDVKM. The J segment lost 6 bases and the V segment lost 6 bases, leaving 6 bases of the junction unmatched. For the CDR3, the DNA is TGTGCCAGCAGAGGACAGGGGTTCAGTCAGCCCCAGCATTTT. Its translation is CASRGQGFSQPQHF.

The chain has TRBV7-3 and TRBJ1-2; 8 bases line up with TRBD1. Losses at the gene ends were 5 bases for V and 4 bases for J; bases not matched to a gene: 3. Germline lookup yields CDR1 SGHTA and CDR2 FQGTGA. This CDR3 comprises 13 residues. The CDR3 protein is CASSAGTGYGYTF. The CDR3 bases are TGTGCCAGCAGCGCGGGGACAGGCTATGGCTACACCTTC.

The rearrangement joins TRBV28 to TRBJ1-2; TRBD1 aligns across 8 bases. Germline lookup yields CDR1 MDHEN and CDR2 SYDVKM. Losses at the gene ends were 7 bases for V and 7 bases for J; bases not matched to a gene: 8. The CDR3 spans 13 residues. The CDR3 loop is CASTPGGAPGYTF. The DNA of the CDR3 is TGTGCCAGCACCCCAGGGGGCGCCCCTGGCTACACCTTC.

The J gene is TRBJ1-3, the V gene TRBV5-1, with D unresolved. The CDR3 runs to 14 residues. The V gene's germline CDR1 is SGHRS and CDR2 YFSETQ. Deletions cut 6 bases from V and 2 bases from J, with 12 bases between. DNA for the CDR3: TGCGCCAGCACGACATCAGATGCTGGAAACACCATATATTTT. Translating it yields CASTTSDAGNTIYF.

The genes are TRBV7-9 and TRBJ2-7; TRBD1 aligns across 7 bases. The V and J ends lost 1 base and 4 bases, in that order; junction bases with no gene match: 7. The CDR3 is 15 amino acids. Germline V gene data show CDR1 as SEHNR and CDR2 as FQNEAQ (reference sequence). CDR3 sequence (DNA): TGTGCCAGCAGCTTAGGCCGACAGGGCAGGTACGAGCAGTACTTC. It is translated as CASSLGRQGRYEQYF.

V is TRBV18 and J is TRBJ2-5; TRBD1 is a possible D gene (6 bases). This CDR3 spans 17 amino acids. CDR1 and CDR2 from the germline V gene are KGHSH and LQKENI. V was cut by 0 bases and J by 2 bases, with 16 bases left in between. In nucleotides, the CDR3 is TGTGCCAGCTCACCACCTGCGACAAGGGACATTCAAGAGACCCAGTACTTC. Its protein product is CASSPPATRDIQETQYF.

The chain combines TRBV7-9 with TRBJ2-5; unclear D gene. Matching the DNA end better, TRBJ2-7 makes the J call doubtful. Germline CDR1 and CDR2: SEHNR and FQNEAQ (reference sequence). The CDR3 consists of 11 residues. The CDR3 DNA is TGTGCCAGCAGCTCCAACTACGAGCAGTACTTC. Amino acids: CASSSNYEQYF.

This clone was observed a handful of times. CDR3 residues: CASSFGGPRIETQYF. Written as DNA, the CDR3 is TGCGCCAGCAGCTTCGGAGGGCCTAGGATAGAGACCCAGTACTTC. The rearrangement joins TRBV5-1 to TRBJ2-5; D might be TRBD2 (6 bases). Germline-derived CDR1 and CDR2 are SGHRS and YFSETQ. V lost 2 bases and J lost 4, with 15 bases in between. This CDR3 is built from 15 residues.

This clone was detected only once. The rearrangement joins TRBV5-4 to TRBJ2-7; possibly TRBD1 for D (6 bases). This CDR3 has 14 residues. Trimming took off 2 bases at V and 0 bases at J, with 9 bases between the two ends. CDR1 is SGHNT and CDR2 is YYREEE in the germline V gene (reference sequence). The CDR3 coding sequence is TGTGCCAGCAGCTTTAGGACAGTCTCCTACGAGCAGTACTTC. This gives the protein CASSFRTVSYEQYF.

Details on this clone: At one end, the junction sequence differs from germline, possibly due to a read error. The chain is built from TRBV19 and TRBJ2-2; 7 bases agree with TRBD2. The CDR3 covers 15 residues. From germline, CDR1 is LNHDA and CDR2 SQIVND (reference sequence). This CDR3 is CASSIGGSKTGELFF. As DNA, the CDR3 is TGTGCCAGTAGTATCGGGGGGTCGAAAACCGGGGAGCTGTTTTTT. The full variable domain, with the rest looked up from reference TRBV19 and TRBJ2-2, is DGGITQSPKYLFRKEGQNVTLSCEQNLNHDAMYWYRQDPGQGLRLIYYSQIVNDFQKGDIAEGYSVSREKKESFPLTVTSAQKNPTAFYLCASSIGGSKTGELFFGEGSRLTVL.

In its sample, this clone was seen a few times. The chain couples TRBV28 to TRBJ2-4, with no clear D. This CDR3 has 15 amino acids. Germline lookup yields CDR1 MDHEN and CDR2 SYDVKM. V shed 2 bases and J shed 3 bases, with 11 bases lying between them. In nucleotides, the CDR3 is TGTGCCAGCAGTTTACTCCCCAGTGGCAAAAACATTCAGTACTTC. It translates to CASSLLPSGKNIQYF.

The chain carries TRBV18 and TRBJ2-2; 9 bases fit TRBD1. With 1 base clipped from V and 4 bases from J, the junction kept 1 base outside the gene matches. The CDR3 extends over 15 amino acids. The germline CDR1 and CDR2 sequences are KGHSH and LQKENI. CDR3 region: CASSPLDRGTGELFF. The CDR3 DNA reads TGTGCCAGCTCACCACTGGACAGGGGCACCGGGGAGCTGTTTTTT.

The V gene is TRBV11-2, the J gene TRBJ2-4, with D possibly being TRBD2 (6 bases). The CDR3 contains 17 residues. CDR1 is SGHAT, CDR2 FQNNGV, per germline. V lost 1 base, J lost 2 bases, and 15 bases lay in between. The CDR3 spells CASSLGVLAKSKNIQYF. The CDR3 DNA reads as TGTGCCAGCAGCTTAGGTGTACTAGCTAAATCCAAAAACATTCAGTACTTC.

The V call is TRBV18, the J call TRBJ1-5; no reliable D call. The CDR3 loop spans 15 amino acids. CDR1 and CDR2 from the germline V gene are KGHSH and LQKENI. Trimming stripped 2 bases from V and 3 bases from J, with 11 bases between. CDR3 DNA sequence: TGTGCCAGCTCACCAGAGGGCACTAACAATCAGCCCCAGCATTTT. The encoded protein is CASSPEGTNNQPQHF. Based on the CDR3 plus reference TRBV18 and TRBJ1-5, the full variable domain is NAGVMQNPRHLVRRRGQEARLRCSPMKGHSHVYWYRQLPEEGLKFMVYLQKENIIDESGMPKERFSAEFPKEGPSILRIQQVVRGDSAAYFCASSPEGTNNQPQHFGDGTRLSIL.

This chain links TRBV7-6 with TRBJ2-7; D possibly corresponds to TRBD1 (5 bases). This CDR3 has 12 amino acids. V was pared by 5 bases and J by 6 bases, with 11 bases between. Germline V gene lookup returns CDR1 SGHVS and CDR2 FNYEAQ. CDR3 region: CASSPDSREQYF. The CDR3 region has the DNA TGTGCCAGCAGCCCCGACAGCCGCGAGCAGTACTTC.

The chain has TRBV27 and TRBJ1-1, with 9 bases aligning to TRBD1. The CDR3 runs 15 residues. V lost 8 bases to trimming and J lost 2 bases; unmatched junction nucleotides: 9. Germline V CDR1 and CDR2: MNHEY, SMNVEV (reference sequence). The CDR3 nucleotides read TGTGCCAGCTACACCCCGACAGGGGGAAACACTGAAGCTTTCTTT. Translating it yields CASYTPTGGNTEAFF.

This chain uses TRBV27 with TRBJ1-3; D unresolved. The CDR3 covers 14 residues. Germline loops: CDR1 MNHEY, CDR2 SMNVEV (reference sequence). The V gene lost 5 bases and the J gene lost 0 bases, with 8 bases spanning the gap. The CDR3 DNA sequence: TGTGCCAGCAGTCCGATAGACTCTGGAAACACCATATATTTT. This translates into CASSPIDSGNTIYF.

The chain carries TRBV9 and TRBJ2-3; D perhaps matches TRBD1 (6 bases). V lost 1 base, J lost 2 bases, and 11 bases lay in between. This CDR3 has 15 amino acids. From germline, CDR1 is SGDLS and CDR2 YYNGEE. CDR3: CASSVIGDNTDTQYF. Here the CDR3 DNA reads TGTGCCAGCAGCGTAATAGGGGACAACACAGATACGCAGTATTTT.

The J gene is TRBJ2-1, the V gene TRBV9, with TRBD1 as a possible D gene (5 bases). The CDR3 length is 14 residues. From germline, CDR1 is SGDLS and CDR2 YYNGEE. Trimming stripped 4 bases from V and 3 bases from J, with 11 bases between. DNA for the CDR3: TGTGCCAGCAGCCTCCGGACAAGCTACAATGAGCAGTTCTTC. This codes for CASSLRTSYNEQFF. The whole variable domain, remainder taken from reference TRBV9 and TRBJ2-1, is DSGVTQTPKHLITATGQRVTLRCSPRSGDLSVYWYQQSLDQGLQFLIQYYNGEERAKGNILERFSAQQFPDLHSELNLSSLELGDSALYFCASSLRTSYNEQFFGPGTRLTVL.

The chain employs TRBV5-4 and TRBJ2-7, with D perhaps matching TRBD2 (5 bases). The germline V gene encodes CDR1 SGHNT and CDR2 YYREEE (reference sequence). This CDR3 has 10 residues. Trimming removed 8 bases from V and 6 bases from J, with 9 bases in between. The CDR3 bases are TGTGCCAGAGAGAGGGCCGAGCAGTACTTC. Translating it yields CARERAEQYF.

This chain links TRBV12-5 with TRBJ2-3; 10 positions agree with TRBD2. The CDR3 totals 16 residues. The J segment lost 2 bases and the V segment lost 7 bases, leaving 9 bases of the junction unmatched. The V gene's germline CDR1 is LGHNT and CDR2 FRNRAP. CDR3 sequence (DNA): TGTGCTAGTGCCTTGGAGCGGGGGGGAGTCACAGATACGCAGTATTTT. Translation gives CASALERGGVTDTQYF.

The chain has TRBV27 and TRBJ2-7; the match to TRBD1 covers 11 bases. Germline CDR1 MNHEY, CDR2 SMNVEV (reference sequence). This CDR3 comprises 19 residues. The J segment lost 2 bases and the V segment lost 3 bases, leaving 15 bases of the junction unmatched. The CDR3 loop reads CASSFGRDRGAEFAYEQYF. CDR3 coding DNA: TGTGCCAGCAGTTTTGGAAGGGACAGGGGGGCAGAGTTCGCCTACGAGCAGTACTTC.

This clone came up once. The chain employs TRBV5-1 and TRBJ1-6; TRBD1 matches 7 bases. Germline V CDR1 and CDR2: SGHRS, YFSETQ. The CDR3 consists of 15 residues. With V trimmed by 4 bases and J by 5 bases, 6 bases remained unmatched. The CDR3 is CASSRAQGDNSPLHF. In nucleotides, the CDR3 is TGCGCCAGCAGCCGAGCTCAGGGGGATAATTCACCCCTCCACTTT.

CDR3 nucleotides: TGCGCCAGCAGCTTGGGTGGGTGGGAGCAGTACTTC. Translated, it gives CASSLGGWEQYF. The gene calls are TRBV5-1 and TRBJ2-5; possible D gene TRBD2, 5 bases. CDR3 length: 12 amino acids. With 0 bases removed from V and 11 bases from J, the gap between germline ends came to 11 bases. Germline values: CDR1 SGHRS, CDR2 YFSETQ.

The rearrangement links TRBV5-1 to TRBJ1-4; 9 bases align to TRBD1. The CDR3 extends over 14 amino acids. Germline CDR1 SGHRS, CDR2 YFSETQ. The J segment lost 5 bases and the V segment lost 5 bases, leaving 4 bases of the junction unmatched. CDR3: CASSTGTGNEKLFF. CDR3 in DNA: TGCGCCAGCAGTACCGGGACAGGGAATGAAAAACTGTTTTTT.

This rearrangement joins TRBV18 to TRBJ1-4; D remains unclear. Trimming cost V 4 bases and J 5 bases, with 17 bases left between them. Germline loops: CDR1 KGHSH, CDR2 LQKENI. The CDR3 contains 16 residues. The CDR3 DNA reads as TGTGCCAGCTCACGATCTCCGGGGAAGTCCAATGAAAAACTGTTTTTT. This translates into CASSRSPGKSNEKLFF.